The 30 T cell receptor beta chains below all came from one sample that was sequenced in a study of shared clonotypes between healthy human individuals. Method: immunoSEQ multiplex PCR; TCRdb's copy keeps in-frame clones and lacks some. The sample yields more than 1,200,000 clones, just under 99% seen once. The sample comprised naive CD4+ T cells sorted from blood. Described subset: CD45RA+ positively selected. The origin of the receptors is a man aged 25-40 years in good health.

The genes are TRBV7-2 and TRBJ2-7; 10 bases match TRBD2. Per the germline V gene, CDR1 is SGHTA and CDR2 is FQGNSA. With 5 bases clipped from V and 3 bases from J, the junction kept 4 bases outside the gene matches. The CDR3 is 14 amino acids. The CDR3 protein is CASSPSGSFYEQYF. Written as DNA, the CDR3 is TGTGCCAGCAGCCCTAGCGGGAGCTTCTACGAGCAGTACTTC.

The chain employs TRBV28 and TRBJ2-7; 8 bases agree with TRBD1. This CDR3 contains 14 residues. CDR1 is MDHEN, CDR2 SYDVKM, per germline. J gave up 1 base and V 6 bases, and 5 bases lay outside the gene matches. Written as DNA, the CDR3 is TGTGCCAGCAGAACGGACAGGGCGTCCTACGAGCAGTACTTC. Protein product: CASRTDRASYEQYF.

The rearrangement joins TRBV28 to TRBJ1-5; 7 bases line up with TRBD1. The CDR3 is 16 amino acids. The V gene's germline CDR1 is MDHEN and CDR2 SYDVKM. V lost 4 bases and J lost 4; bases outside the gene matches: 10. In DNA form, the CDR3 reads TGTGCCAGCAGTTCCCCGACAGGGAATGGTAATCAGCCCCAGCATTTT. It translates to CASSSPTGNGNQPQHF.

Written as DNA, the CDR3 is TGTGCCAGCAGTGATTTGTATGAGCAGTTCTTC. It yields the protein CASSDLYEQFF. The J gene is TRBJ2-1, the V gene TRBV6-1; no firm D call. CDR1 and CDR2 from the germline V gene are MNHNS and SASEGT. The CDR3 runs 11 residues. V lost 3 bases and J lost 8, with 5 bases in between.

This rearrangement joins TRBV27 to TRBJ2-7; D gene ambiguous. V was shortened by 0 bases and J by 3 bases, with 6 bases between the two germline ends. CDR1 is MNHEY, CDR2 SMNVEV, per germline (reference sequence). This CDR3 comprises 13 residues. The DNA of the CDR3 is TGTGCCAGCAGTTTATCGGGCGACTACGAGCAGTACTTC. Translated, it gives CASSLSGDYEQYF.

This chain connects TRBV18 to TRBJ2-1; unclear D gene. Germline values: CDR1 KGHSH, CDR2 LQKENI. Trimming pared 2 bases from V and 6 bases from J, leaving 5 bases between. The CDR3 extends over 12 amino acids. CDR3 DNA: TGTGCCAGCTCACCATGGGGCAATGAGCAGTTCTTC. Its protein is CASSPWGNEQFF.

The chain carries TRBV5-6 and TRBJ2-7, with a possible D match to TRBD2 (6 bases). This CDR3 contains 17 residues. The V gene lost 3 bases and the J gene lost 8 bases, with 27 bases spanning the gap. Germline assignment: CDR1 SGHDT and CDR2 YYEEEE. The chain's CDR3 is CASSSGPPEGLFLKQYF. CDR3 nucleotides: TGTGCCAGCAGCTCTGGACCCCCTGAGGGACTTTTTTTGAAGCAGTACTTC.

The J gene is TRBJ1-5, the V gene TRBV7-9; D is ambiguous. Germline CDR1 is SEHNR and CDR2 is FQNEAQ (reference sequence). The CDR3 consists of 13 residues. Trimming took off 1 base at V and 9 bases at J, with 10 bases between the two ends. In nucleotides, the CDR3 is TGTGCCAGCAGCTTAGATGGCGGGCCGCCCCAGCATTTT. Amino acid sequence: CASSLDGGPPQHF.

V gene TRBV19 combines with J gene TRBJ2-7, with D perhaps TRBD1 or TRBD2 (6 bases each). Germline CDR1 is LNHDA and CDR2 is SQIVND (reference sequence). V dropped 5 bases and J dropped 7 bases, with 24 bases sitting between them. The CDR3 covers 16 residues. The CDR3, as DNA: TGTGCCAGTAGTGTCAAACAGGGCATTGGGACTCTTGAGCAGTACTTC. This translates into CASSVKQGIGTLEQYF.

In this sample, this clone turned up once. This sequence joins TRBV25-1 and TRBJ2-1; TRBD2 aligns across 12 bases. Germline values: CDR1 MGHDK, CDR2 SYGVNS. Trimming took 3 bases from V and 8 from J; bases not matched to a gene: 8. The CDR3 extends over 16 amino acids. This CDR3 is CASSDLTSGRGYEQFF. For the CDR3, the DNA is TGTGCCAGCAGTGATCTGACTAGCGGGAGAGGGTATGAGCAGTTCTTC.

The gene calls are TRBV29-1 and TRBJ2-1, with 7 bases that match TRBD2. CDR3 length: 13 residues. V trimming: 3 bases; J trimming: 8 bases; junction bases outside the gene matches: 7. CDR1 and CDR2 (germline): SQVTM, ANQGSEA. Here the CDR3 reads CSVDEGGQDEQFF. CDR3 sequence (DNA): TGCAGCGTTGACGAGGGAGGGCAAGATGAGCAGTTCTTC.

This clone was picked up one time. This rearrangement joins TRBV7-8 to TRBJ1-5; the D is unclear. Germline CDR1 SGHVS, CDR2 FQNEAQ. This CDR3 spans 15 amino acids. The V and J ends lost 2 bases and 3 bases respectively, with 11 bases between them. This CDR3 is CASSLYGNNNQPQHF. The CDR3 DNA reads TGTGCCAGCAGCTTATATGGGAATAACAATCAGCCCCAGCATTTT.

The chain recombines TRBV11-3 with TRBJ2-5; 12 bases are a match to TRBD1. Germline CDR1 and CDR2: SGHNT and YENEEA. With V trimmed by 4 bases and J by 4 bases, 4 bases remained unmatched. The CDR3 is 15 amino acids. CDR3 coding DNA: TGTGCCAGCAGCTCTGGGACAGGGGGCGCAGAGACCCAGTACTTC. Its protein product is CASSSGTGGAETQYF.

The J gene is TRBJ2-1, the V gene TRBV23-1; D is unresolved. TRBV23-1 is marked as an open reading frame, function uncertain. This CDR3 has 15 residues. Trimming stripped 1 base from V and 2 bases from J, with 9 bases between. The CDR3 coding sequence is TGCGCCAGCAGTCAATTAGGACGGACCTACAATGAGCAGTTCTTC. Translating it yields CASSQLGRTYNEQFF.

The genes are TRBV6-1 and TRBJ2-7; 11 bases map to TRBD1. The CDR3 has 15 amino acids. Germline values: CDR1 MNHNS, CDR2 SASEGT. Trimming cost V 1 base and J 3 bases; bases outside gene matches: 2. CDR3 coding DNA: TGTGCCAGCAGTGAAGGGACAGGGGGCTTCTACGAGCAGTACTTC. It specifies CASSEGTGGFYEQYF.

Concerning this clone itself: Other DNA sequences from this sample encode an identical CDR3 as well. The genes are TRBV18 and TRBJ2-7; D ambiguous. The CDR3 consists of 12 residues. Germline V gene lookup returns CDR1 KGHSH and CDR2 LQKENI. Trimming pared 2 bases from V and 4 bases from J, leaving 6 bases between. CDR3 residues: CASSPANYEQYF. CDR3 DNA: TGTGCCAGCTCACCAGCAAATTACGAGCAGTACTTC.

The chain recombines TRBV29-1 with TRBJ2-2, with unresolved D. Germline-derived CDR1 and CDR2 are SQVTM and ANQGSEA. V lost 4 bases and J 3 bases, leaving 9 bases between the germline ends. CDR3 length: 13 residues. The CDR3 reads CSVVGDDTGELFF. As DNA, the CDR3 is TGCAGCGTTGTCGGCGACGACACCGGGGAGCTGTTTTTT.

The chain uses TRBV28 and TRBJ1-1, with D possibly being TRBD1 (5 bases). Germline assignment: CDR1 MDHEN and CDR2 SYDVKM. V was pared by 6 bases and J by 6 bases, with 14 bases between. The CDR3 extends over 13 amino acids. The CDR3 nucleotides read TGTGCCAGCAGCCCCCCCGGGGGGTCTGAAGCTTTCTTT. Translation gives CASSPPGGSEAFF.

V gene TRBV14 combines with J gene TRBJ2-2, with D maybe TRBD2 (6 bases). V shed 4 bases and J shed 2 bases, with 14 bases lying between them. There are 16 residues in the CDR3. Germline CDR1 and CDR2: SGHDN and FVKESK. The CDR3 here is CASSPIGGVNTGELFF. DNA for the CDR3: TGTGCCAGCAGCCCGATCGGAGGGGTAAACACCGGGGAGCTGTTTTTT.

Here the CDR3 reads CASSLGQGWVAEKLFF. The CDR3 region has the DNA TGTGCCAGCAGCTTGGGCCAGGGATGGGTTGCGGAAAAACTGTTTTTT. V is TRBV7-9 and J is TRBJ1-4; TRBD1 might be the D (5 bases). This CDR3 has 16 residues. Trimming pared 3 bases from V and 8 bases from J, leaving 19 bases between. CDR1 is SEHNR and CDR2 is FQNEAQ in the germline V gene (reference sequence).

CDR3 coding DNA: TGTGCCAGCAGGTACGGATATACCGAAGAGACCCAGTACTTC. Its translation is CASRYGYTEETQYF. This chain uses TRBV28 with TRBJ2-5; D not certain. The CDR3 spans 14 residues. Germline assignment: CDR1 MDHEN and CDR2 SYDVKM. The V end was cut by 6 bases, the J end by 3 bases, with 14 bases between.

V usage is TRBV2 and J usage is TRBJ1-5, with D perhaps TRBD1 (6 bases). The V end was cut by 6 bases, the J end by 3 bases, with 9 bases between. Germline-derived CDR1 and CDR2 are SNHLY and FYNNEI. CDR3 size: 13 residues. The CDR3 DNA reads TGTGCCAGCAGCGACAGGTTCAATCAGCCCCAGCATTTT. It translates to CASSDRFNQPQHF.

The genes are TRBV28 and TRBJ2-6; D not resolved. Trimming shortened V by 2 bases and J by 0 bases, and 8 bases separated the two germline ends. This CDR3 is built from 16 residues. Looked up from germline, CDR1 is MDHEN and CDR2 is SYDVKM. CDR3 nucleotide sequence: TGTGCCAGCAGTTTAGTGAGAAGCTCTGGGGCCAACGTCCTGACTTTC. Translation: CASSLVRSSGANVLTF.

The V gene is TRBV28, the J gene TRBJ2-7; D is undetermined. Per the germline V gene, CDR1 is MDHEN and CDR2 is SYDVKM. Trimming removed 7 bases from V and 5 bases from J, with 12 bases in between. The CDR3 consists of 12 residues. The DNA for the CDR3 is TGTGCCAGCACCGATATTAGGGACGAGCAGTACTTC. Its protein is CASTDIRDEQYF.

The rearrangement joins TRBV27 to TRBJ2-1, with no clear D. The CDR3 is made up of 11 amino acids. Germline-derived CDR1 and CDR2 are MNHEY and SMNVEV (reference sequence). V shed 2 bases and J shed 6 bases, with 2 bases lying between them. The chain's CDR3 is CASSLLNEQFF. The CDR3, as DNA: TGTGCCAGCAGTTTACTCAATGAGCAGTTCTTC.

The J gene is TRBJ2-3, the V gene TRBV29-1; D is ambiguous. The ends were cut back, 8 bases at V and 1 base at J, with 16 bases in the middle. Germline CDR1 reads SQVTM; CDR2 reads ANQGSEA. This CDR3 contains 14 residues. The CDR3 sequence: CSTSLPSGTDTQYF. Written as DNA, the CDR3 is TGCAGCACCTCCCTCCCCAGCGGCACAGATACGCAGTATTTT.

The chain joins TRBV2 to TRBJ2-2; the match to TRBD2 covers 9 bases. The CDR3 runs to 15 residues. The germline V gene encodes CDR1 SNHLY and CDR2 FYNNEI. With V trimmed by 8 bases and J by 0 bases, 4 bases remained unmatched. The chain's CDR3 is CASGRLAANTGELFF. In DNA form, the CDR3 reads TGTGCCAGCGGGAGACTAGCGGCGAACACCGGGGAGCTGTTTTTT. The full variable domain, completed using reference TRBV2 and TRBJ2-2, is EPEVTQTPSHQVTQMGQEVILRCVPISNHLYFYWYRQILGQKVEFLVSFYNNEISEKSEIFDDQFSVERPDGSNFTLKIRSTKLEDSAMYFCASGRLAANTGELFFGEGSRLTVL.

The rearrangement links TRBV19 to TRBJ2-7, with D possibly matching TRBD2 (5 bases). Trimming stripped 3 bases from V and 6 bases from J, with 12 bases between. The germline gives CDR1 LNHDA, CDR2 SQIVND (reference sequence). The CDR3 consists of 13 residues. The CDR3 DNA sequence: TGTGCCAGTAGTATCTTTCTCCGGGGCGAGCAGTACTTC. Residues: CASSIFLRGEQYF.

The count of this clone is one. The CDR3 sequence is CASSFTGISYEQYF. CDR3 nucleotides: TGCGCCAGCAGCTTTACAGGAATCTCCTACGAGCAGTACTTC. V gene TRBV5-1 combines with J gene TRBJ2-7, with D tentatively TRBD1 (5 bases). This CDR3 spans 14 amino acids. Trimming removed 2 bases from V and 0 bases from J, with 9 bases in between. The germline CDR1 and CDR2 sequences are SGHRS and YFSETQ.

The chain links TRBV14 to TRBJ2-1; no clear D gene. Per the germline V gene, CDR1 is SGHDN and CDR2 is FVKESK. This CDR3 has 16 residues. The V and J ends lost 1 base and 0 bases respectively, with 10 bases between them. The CDR3, as DNA: TGTGCCAGCAGCCAAGCTATTGTCAGCTCCTACAATGAGCAGTTCTTC. It specifies CASSQAIVSSYNEQFF.